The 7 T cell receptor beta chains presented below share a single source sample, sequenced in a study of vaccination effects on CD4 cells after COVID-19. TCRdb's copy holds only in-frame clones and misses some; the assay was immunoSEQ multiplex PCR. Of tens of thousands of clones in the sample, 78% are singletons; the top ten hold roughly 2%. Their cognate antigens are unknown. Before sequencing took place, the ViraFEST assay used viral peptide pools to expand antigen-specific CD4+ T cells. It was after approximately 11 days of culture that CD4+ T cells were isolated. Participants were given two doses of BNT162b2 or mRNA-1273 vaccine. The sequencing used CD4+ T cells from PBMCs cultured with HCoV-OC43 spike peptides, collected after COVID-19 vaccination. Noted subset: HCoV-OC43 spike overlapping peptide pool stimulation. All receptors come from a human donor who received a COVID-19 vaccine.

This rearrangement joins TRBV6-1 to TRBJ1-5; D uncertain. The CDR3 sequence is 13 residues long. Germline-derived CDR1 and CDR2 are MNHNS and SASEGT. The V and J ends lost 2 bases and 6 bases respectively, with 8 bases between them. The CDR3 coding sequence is TGTGCCAGCAGTGAAATAAGAAGTCAGCCCCAGCATTTT. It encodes CASSEIRSQPQHF.

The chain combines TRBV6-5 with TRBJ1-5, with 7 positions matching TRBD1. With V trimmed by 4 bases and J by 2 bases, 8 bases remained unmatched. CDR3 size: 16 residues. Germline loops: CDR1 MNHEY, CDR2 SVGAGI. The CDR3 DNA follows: TGTGCCAGCAGTTCGACTGCCGGGACAGGCAATCAGCCCCAGCATTTT. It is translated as CASSSTAGTGNQPQHF.

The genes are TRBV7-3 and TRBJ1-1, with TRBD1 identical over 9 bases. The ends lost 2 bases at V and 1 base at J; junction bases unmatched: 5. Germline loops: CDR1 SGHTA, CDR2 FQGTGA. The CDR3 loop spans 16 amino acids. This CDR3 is CASSLGQGTGNTEAFF. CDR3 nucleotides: TGTGCCAGCAGCTTAGGACAGGGGACGGGGAACACTGAAGCTTTCTTT. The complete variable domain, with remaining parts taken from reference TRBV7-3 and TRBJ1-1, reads GAGVSQTPSNKVTEKGKYVELRCDPISGHTALYWYRQSLGQGPEFLIYFQGTGAADDSGLPNDRFFAVRPEGSVSTLKIQRTERGDSAVYLCASSLGQGTGNTEAFFGQGTRLTVV.

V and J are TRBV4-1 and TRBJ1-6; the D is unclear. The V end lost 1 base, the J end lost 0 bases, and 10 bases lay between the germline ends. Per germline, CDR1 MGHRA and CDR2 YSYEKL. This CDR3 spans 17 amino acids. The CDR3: CASSQATASSYNSPLHF. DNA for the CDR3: TGCGCCAGCAGCCAAGCGACGGCAAGCTCCTATAATTCACCCCTCCACTTT.

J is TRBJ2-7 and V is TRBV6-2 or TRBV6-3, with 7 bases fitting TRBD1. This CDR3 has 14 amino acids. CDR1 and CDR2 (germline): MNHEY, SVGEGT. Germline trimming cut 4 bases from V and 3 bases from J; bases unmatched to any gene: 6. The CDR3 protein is CASSSRQGHYEQYV. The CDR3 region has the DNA TGTGCCAGCAGTTCCCGACAGGGACACTACGAGCAGTACGTC.

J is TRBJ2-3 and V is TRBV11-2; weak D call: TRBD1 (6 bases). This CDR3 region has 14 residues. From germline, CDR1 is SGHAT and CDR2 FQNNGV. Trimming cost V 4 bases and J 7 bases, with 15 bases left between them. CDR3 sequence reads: CASSSLPGVNTQYF. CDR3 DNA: TGTGCCAGCAGCTCCCTCCCAGGGGTAAATACGCAGTATTTT.

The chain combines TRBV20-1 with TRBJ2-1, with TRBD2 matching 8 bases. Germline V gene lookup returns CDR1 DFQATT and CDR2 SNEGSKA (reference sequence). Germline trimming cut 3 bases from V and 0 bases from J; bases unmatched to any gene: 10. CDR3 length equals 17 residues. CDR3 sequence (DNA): TGCAGTGCTAGTGTCGGGAGCGGGGGCAGCTCCTACAATGAGCAGTTCTTC. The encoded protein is CSASVGSGGSSYNEQFF.